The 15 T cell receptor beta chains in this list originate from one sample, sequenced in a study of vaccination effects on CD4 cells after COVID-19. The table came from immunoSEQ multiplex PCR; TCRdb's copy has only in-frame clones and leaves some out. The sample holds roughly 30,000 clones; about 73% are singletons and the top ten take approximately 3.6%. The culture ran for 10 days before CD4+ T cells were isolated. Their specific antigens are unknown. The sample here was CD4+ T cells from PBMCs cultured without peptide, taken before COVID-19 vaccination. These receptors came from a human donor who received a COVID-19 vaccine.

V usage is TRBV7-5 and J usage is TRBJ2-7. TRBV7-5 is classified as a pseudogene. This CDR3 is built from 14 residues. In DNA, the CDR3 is TGTGTCAGAAGCTTTGCCACCACCCCCTACGAGCAGTACTTC. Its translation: CVRSFATTPYEQYF.

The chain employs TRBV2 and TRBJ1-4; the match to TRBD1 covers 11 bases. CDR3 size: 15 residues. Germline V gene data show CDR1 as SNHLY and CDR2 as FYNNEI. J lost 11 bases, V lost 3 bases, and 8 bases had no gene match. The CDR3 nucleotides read TGTGCCAGCAGTGATGTTCGGGACAGGGGGGAGAAACTGTTTTTT. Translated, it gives CASSDVRDRGEKLFF.

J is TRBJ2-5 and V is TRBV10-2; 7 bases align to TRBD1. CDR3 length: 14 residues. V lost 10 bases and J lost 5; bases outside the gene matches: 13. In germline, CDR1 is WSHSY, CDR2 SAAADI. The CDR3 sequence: CATGMIGGGETQYF. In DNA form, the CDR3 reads TGCGCCACCGGAATGATAGGGGGCGGTGAGACCCAGTACTTC.

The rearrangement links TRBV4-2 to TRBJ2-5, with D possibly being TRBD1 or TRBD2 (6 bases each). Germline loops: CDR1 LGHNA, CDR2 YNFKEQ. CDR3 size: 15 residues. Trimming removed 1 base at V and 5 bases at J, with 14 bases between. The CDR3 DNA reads TGTGCCAGCAGCCAAGTCGCGGGGCAGGGGGAGACCCAGTACTTC. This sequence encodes CASSQVAGQGETQYF.

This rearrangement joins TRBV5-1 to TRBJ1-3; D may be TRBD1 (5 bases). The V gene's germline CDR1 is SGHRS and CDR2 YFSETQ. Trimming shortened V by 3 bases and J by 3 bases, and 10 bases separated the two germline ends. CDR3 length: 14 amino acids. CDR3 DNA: TGCGCCAGCAGCTCCCAGGGTGGTGGAAACACCATATATTTT. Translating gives CASSSQGGGNTIYF.

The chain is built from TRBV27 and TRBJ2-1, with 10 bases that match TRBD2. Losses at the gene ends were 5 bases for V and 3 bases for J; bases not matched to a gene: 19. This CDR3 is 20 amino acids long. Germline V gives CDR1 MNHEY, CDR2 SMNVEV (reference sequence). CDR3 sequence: CASSPRGGTISGGIYNEQFF. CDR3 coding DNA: TGTGCCAGCAGTCCGCGAGGGGGGACCATTAGCGGGGGGATCTACAATGAGCAGTTCTTC.

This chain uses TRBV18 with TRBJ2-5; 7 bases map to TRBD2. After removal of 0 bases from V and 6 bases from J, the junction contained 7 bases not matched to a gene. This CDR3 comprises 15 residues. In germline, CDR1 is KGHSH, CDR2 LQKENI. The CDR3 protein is CASSPPQAGWKTQYF. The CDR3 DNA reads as TGTGCCAGCTCACCACCACAAGCGGGGTGGAAGACCCAGTACTTC.

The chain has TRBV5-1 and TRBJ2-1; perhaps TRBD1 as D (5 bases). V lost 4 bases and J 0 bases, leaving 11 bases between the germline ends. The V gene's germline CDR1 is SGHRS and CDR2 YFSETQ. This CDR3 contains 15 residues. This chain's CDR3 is CASSPDTSSYNEQFF. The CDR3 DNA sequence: TGCGCCAGCAGCCCGGACACGAGCTCCTACAATGAGCAGTTCTTC.

In DNA, the CDR3 is TGTGCCAGCAGCGGGACTAGCGGCAGAGGAGAGACCCAGTACTTC. Translation gives CASSGTSGRGETQYF. V usage is TRBV9 and J usage is TRBJ2-5, with 10 bases identical to TRBD2. The CDR3 is 15 residues long. Germline assignment: CDR1 SGDLS and CDR2 YYNGEE. The V gene end was trimmed by 3 bases and the J gene end by 4 bases; junction bases not matched to a gene: 6.

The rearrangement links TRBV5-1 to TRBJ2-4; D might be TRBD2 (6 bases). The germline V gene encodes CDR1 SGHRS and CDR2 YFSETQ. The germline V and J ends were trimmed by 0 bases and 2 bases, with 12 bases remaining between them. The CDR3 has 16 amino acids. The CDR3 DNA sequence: TGCGCCAGCAGCTTGGACGGGGGATTATCCAAAAACATTCAGTACTTC. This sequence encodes CASSLDGGLSKNIQYF. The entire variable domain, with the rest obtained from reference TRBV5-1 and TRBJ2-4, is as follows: KAGVTQTPRYLIKTRGQQVTLSCSPISGHRSVSWYQQTPGQGLQFLFEYFSETQRNKGNFPGRFSGRQFSNSRSEMNVSTLELGDSALYLCASSLDGGLSKNIQYFGAGTRLSVL.

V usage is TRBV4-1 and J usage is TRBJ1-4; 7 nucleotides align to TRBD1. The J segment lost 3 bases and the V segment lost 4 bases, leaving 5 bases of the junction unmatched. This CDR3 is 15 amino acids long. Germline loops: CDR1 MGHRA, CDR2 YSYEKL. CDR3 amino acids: CASSPGTVSNEKLFF. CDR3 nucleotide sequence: TGCGCCAGCAGCCCAGGGACAGTCTCTAATGAAAAACTGTTTTTT.

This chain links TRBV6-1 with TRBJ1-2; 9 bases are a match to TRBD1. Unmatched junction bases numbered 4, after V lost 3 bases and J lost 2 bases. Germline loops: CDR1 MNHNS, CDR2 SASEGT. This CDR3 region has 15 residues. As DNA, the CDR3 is TGTGCCAGCAGTGATCCGGGACAGGGAAACTATGGCTACACCTTC. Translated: CASSDPGQGNYGYTF.

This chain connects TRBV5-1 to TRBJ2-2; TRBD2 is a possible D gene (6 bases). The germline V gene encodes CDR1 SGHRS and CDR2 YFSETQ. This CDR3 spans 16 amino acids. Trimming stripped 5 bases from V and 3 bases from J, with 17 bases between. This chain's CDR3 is CASREMGGLYTGELFF. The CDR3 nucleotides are TGCGCCAGCAGGGAGATGGGGGGTCTATACACCGGGGAGCTGTTTTTT. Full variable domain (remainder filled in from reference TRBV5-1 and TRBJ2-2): KAGVTQTPRYLIKTRGQQVTLSCSPISGHRSVSWYQQTPGQGLQFLFEYFSETQRNKGNFPGRFSGRQFSNSRSEMNVSTLELGDSALYLCASREMGGLYTGELFFGEGSRLTVL.

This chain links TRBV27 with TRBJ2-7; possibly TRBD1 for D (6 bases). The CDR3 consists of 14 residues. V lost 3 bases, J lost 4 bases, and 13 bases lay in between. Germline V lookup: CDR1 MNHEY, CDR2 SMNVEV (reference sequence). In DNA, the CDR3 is TGTGCCAGCAGTTTTTCACTAGGGGGTTACGAGCAGTACTTC. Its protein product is CASSFSLGGYEQYF.

CDR3 sequence (DNA): TGTGCCAGCAGTATCGGGGCGTACTCCTACGAGCAGTACTTC. It yields the protein CASSIGAYSYEQYF. The V call is TRBV7-9, the J call TRBJ2-7; TRBD1 or TRBD2 may be the D gene (5 bases each). The CDR3 has 14 residues. V was shortened by 6 bases and J by 0 bases, with 12 bases between the two germline ends. CDR1 and CDR2 (germline): SEHNR, FQNEAQ (reference sequence).